Listed below are T cell receptor beta chains from one sample, sequenced in a study of shared clonotypes between healthy human individuals. Using immunoSEQ multiplex PCR, the repertoire was profiled, and TCRdb retains in-frame clones only, with some absent. Among approximately 2.3 million clones listed, 90% to 95% were seen once. Sequences were obtained from naive CD4+ T cells from PBMCs. Every receptor here comes from a man aged 18 to 35 in good health. Some clones in this sample may be carry-over from other donors' samples. Both conserved end residues are part of each CDR3. The D gene is left open where the match is weak. Clone size is stated in some rows and not others, as once, few, many or a class when expanded.

>-|-|TRBV28|TRBJ1-5
TGTGCCAGCAGTTCGACTGGGGGTAATCAGCCCCAGCATTTT
CASSSTGGNQPQHF
>TRBD1|few|TRBV27|TRBJ1-2
TGTGCCAGCAGTTCGGCCAGGGGGAGCGGCTACACCTTC
CASSSARGSGYTF
>-|-|TRBV9|TRBJ2-1
TGTGCCAGCAGCACACTGGGAGTGGGCTACAATGAGCAGTTCTTC
CASSTLGVGYNEQFF
>-|once|TRBV5-1|TRBJ2-3
TGCGCCAGCAGCTTGGACGGCCCTAGCACAGATACGCAGTATTTT
CASSLDGPSTDTQYF
>-|-|TRBV28|TRBJ1-2
TGTGCCACGCTGGACGGCTACTATGGCTACACCTTC
CATLDGYYGYTF
>-|-|TRBV2|TRBJ2-7
TGTGCCAGCACGGAAAGGGGCGGCACCTACGAGCAGTACTTC
CASTERGGTYEQYF
>-|-|TRBV7-2|TRBJ2-7
TGTGCCAGCAGCCTAGGGACTCTCCCCACCTACGAGCAGTACTTC
CASSLGTLPTYEQYF
>-|-|TRBV30|TRBJ1-4
TGTGCCTGGACAGGCTCAACTAATGAAAAACTGTTTTTT
CAWTGSTNEKLFF
>-|-|TRBV6-6|TRBJ2-7
TGTGCCAGCAGTTACTCACAGGGTTCCTACGAGCAGTACTTC
CASSYSQGSYEQYF
>-|-|TRBV11-1|TRBJ2-1
TGTGCCAGCAGCTTAGGAGCGACCACCTACAATGAGCAGTTCTTC
CASSLGATTYNEQFF